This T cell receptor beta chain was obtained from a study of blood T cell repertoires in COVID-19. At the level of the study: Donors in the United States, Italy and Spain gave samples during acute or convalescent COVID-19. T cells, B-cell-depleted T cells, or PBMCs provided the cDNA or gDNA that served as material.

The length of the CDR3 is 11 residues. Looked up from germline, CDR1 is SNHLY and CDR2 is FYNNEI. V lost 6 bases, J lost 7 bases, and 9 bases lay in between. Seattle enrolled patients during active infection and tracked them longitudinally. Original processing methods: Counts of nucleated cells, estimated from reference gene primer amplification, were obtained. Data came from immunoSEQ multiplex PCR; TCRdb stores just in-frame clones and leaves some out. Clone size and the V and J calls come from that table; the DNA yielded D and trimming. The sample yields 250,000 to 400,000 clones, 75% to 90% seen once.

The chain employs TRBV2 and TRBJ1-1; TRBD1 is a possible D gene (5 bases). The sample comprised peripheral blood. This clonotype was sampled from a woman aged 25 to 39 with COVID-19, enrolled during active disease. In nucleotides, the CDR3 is TGTGCCAGCAGGGAGACAGTTGAAGCTTTCTTT. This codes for CASRETVEAFF.